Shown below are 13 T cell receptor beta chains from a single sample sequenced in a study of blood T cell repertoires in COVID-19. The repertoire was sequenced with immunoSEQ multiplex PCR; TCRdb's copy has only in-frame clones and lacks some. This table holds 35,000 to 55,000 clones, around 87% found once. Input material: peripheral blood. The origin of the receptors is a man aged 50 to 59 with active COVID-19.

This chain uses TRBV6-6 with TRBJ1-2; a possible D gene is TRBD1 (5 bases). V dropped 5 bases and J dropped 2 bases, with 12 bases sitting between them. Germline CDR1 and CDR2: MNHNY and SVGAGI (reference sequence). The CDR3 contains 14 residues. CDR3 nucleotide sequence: TGTGCCAGCAGTCGATCGACAGAAAACTATGGCTACACCTTC. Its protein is CASSRSTENYGYTF.

CDR3: CASSMTGTGSYEQYF. In nucleotides, the CDR3 is TGTGCCAGTAGTATGACCGGGACAGGGAGCTACGAGCAGTACTTC. This rearrangement joins TRBV19 to TRBJ2-7, with 9 bases identical to TRBD1. The CDR3 contains 15 residues. CDR1 is LNHDA, CDR2 SQIVND, per germline (reference sequence). Germline trimming cut 3 bases from V and 3 bases from J; bases unmatched to any gene: 6.

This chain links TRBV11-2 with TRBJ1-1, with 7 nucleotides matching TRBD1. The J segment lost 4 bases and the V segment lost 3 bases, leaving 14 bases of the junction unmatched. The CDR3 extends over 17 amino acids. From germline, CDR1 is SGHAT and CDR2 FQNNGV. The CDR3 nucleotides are TGTGCCAGCAGCTTCATCTTTTGGAGACAGGGCGGCACTGAAGCTTTCTTT. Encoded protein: CASSFIFWRQGGTEAFF.

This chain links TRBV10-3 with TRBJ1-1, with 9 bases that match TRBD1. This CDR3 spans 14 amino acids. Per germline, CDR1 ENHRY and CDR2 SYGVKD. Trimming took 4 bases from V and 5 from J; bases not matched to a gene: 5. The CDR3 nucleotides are TGTGCCATCAGTGGGACAGGGGAGGGAACTGAAGCTTTCTTT. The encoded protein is CAISGTGEGTEAFF.

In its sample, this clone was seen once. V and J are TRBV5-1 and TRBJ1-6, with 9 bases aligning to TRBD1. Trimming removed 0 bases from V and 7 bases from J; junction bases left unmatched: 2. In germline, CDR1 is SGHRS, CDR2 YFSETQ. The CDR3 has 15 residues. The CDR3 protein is CASSLGGTGNSPLHF. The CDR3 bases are TGCGCCAGCAGCTTGGGTGGGACAGGGAATTCACCCCTCCACTTT.

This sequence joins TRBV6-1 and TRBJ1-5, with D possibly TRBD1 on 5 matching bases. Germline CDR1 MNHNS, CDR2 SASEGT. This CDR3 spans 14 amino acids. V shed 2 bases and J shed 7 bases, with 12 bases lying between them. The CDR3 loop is CASSEQGRGQPQHF. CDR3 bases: TGTGCCAGCAGTGAACAGGGAAGGGGACAGCCCCAGCATTTT.

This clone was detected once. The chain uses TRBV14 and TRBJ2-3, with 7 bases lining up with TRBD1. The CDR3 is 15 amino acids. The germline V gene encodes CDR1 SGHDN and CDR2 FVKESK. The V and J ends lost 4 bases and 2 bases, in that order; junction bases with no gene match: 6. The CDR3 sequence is CASSRTDRATDTQYF. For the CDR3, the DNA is TGTGCCAGCAGCCGAACCGACAGGGCCACAGATACGCAGTATTTT.

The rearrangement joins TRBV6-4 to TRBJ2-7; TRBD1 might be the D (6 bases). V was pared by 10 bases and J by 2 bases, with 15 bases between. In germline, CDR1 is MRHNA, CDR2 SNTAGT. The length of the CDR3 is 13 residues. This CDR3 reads CAILYRAPYEQYF. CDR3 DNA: TGTGCCATACTCTACAGGGCCCCCTACGAGCAGTACTTC.

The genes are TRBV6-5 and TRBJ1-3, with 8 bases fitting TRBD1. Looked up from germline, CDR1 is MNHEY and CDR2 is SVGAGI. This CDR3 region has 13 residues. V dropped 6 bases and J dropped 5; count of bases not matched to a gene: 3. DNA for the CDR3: TGTGCCAGCAGGGACAGGGCGAGAAACACCATATATTTT. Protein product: CASRDRARNTIYF.

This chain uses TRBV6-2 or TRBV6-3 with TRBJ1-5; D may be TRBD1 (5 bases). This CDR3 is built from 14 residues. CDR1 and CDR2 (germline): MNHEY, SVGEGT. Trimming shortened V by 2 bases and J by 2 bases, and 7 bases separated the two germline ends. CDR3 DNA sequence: TGTGCCAGCAGTTACACAGGAGGCAATCAGCCCCAGCATTTT. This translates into CASSYTGGNQPQHF.

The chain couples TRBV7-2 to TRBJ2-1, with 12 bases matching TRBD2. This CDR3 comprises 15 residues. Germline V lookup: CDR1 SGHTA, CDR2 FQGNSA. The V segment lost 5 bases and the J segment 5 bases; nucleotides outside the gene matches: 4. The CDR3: CASSTRTSGNNEQFF. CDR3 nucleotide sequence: TGTGCCAGCAGCACACGGACTAGCGGGAACAATGAGCAGTTCTTC.

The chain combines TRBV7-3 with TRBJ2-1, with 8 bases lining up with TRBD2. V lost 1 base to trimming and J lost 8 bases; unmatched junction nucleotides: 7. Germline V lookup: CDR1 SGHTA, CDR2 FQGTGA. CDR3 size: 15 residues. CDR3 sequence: CASSLNGGGSYEQFF. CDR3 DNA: TGTGCCAGCAGCTTAAACGGCGGGGGGTCTTATGAGCAGTTCTTC.

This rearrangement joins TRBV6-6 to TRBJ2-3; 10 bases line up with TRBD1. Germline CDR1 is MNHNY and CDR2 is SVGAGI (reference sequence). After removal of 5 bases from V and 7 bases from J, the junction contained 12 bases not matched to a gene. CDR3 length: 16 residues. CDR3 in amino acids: CASSHPTGGDLNTQYF. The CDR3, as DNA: TGTGCCAGCAGTCACCCGACAGGGGGCGATCTAAATACGCAGTATTTT.